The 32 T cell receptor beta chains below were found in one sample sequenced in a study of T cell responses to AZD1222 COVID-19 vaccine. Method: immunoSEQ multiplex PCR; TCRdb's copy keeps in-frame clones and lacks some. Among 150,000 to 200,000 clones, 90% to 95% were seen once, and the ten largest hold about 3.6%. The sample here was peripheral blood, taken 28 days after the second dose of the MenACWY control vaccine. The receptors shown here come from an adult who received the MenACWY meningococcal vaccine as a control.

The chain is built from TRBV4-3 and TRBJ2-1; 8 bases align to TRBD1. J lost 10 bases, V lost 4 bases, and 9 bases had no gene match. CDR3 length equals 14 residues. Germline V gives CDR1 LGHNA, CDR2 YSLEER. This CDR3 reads CASSPADNRGEQFF. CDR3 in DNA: TGCGCCAGCAGCCCGGCCGATAACAGGGGGGAGCAGTTCTTC.

The CDR3 loop is CASSLGASRSTEAFF. As DNA, the CDR3 is TGCGCCAGCAGCTTGGGGGCCTCGAGGTCCACTGAAGCTTTCTTT. This chain joins TRBV5-1 and TRBJ1-1; D remains unclear. Germline values: CDR1 SGHRS, CDR2 YFSETQ. The CDR3 sequence is 15 residues long. V dropped 0 bases and J dropped 4 bases, with 13 bases sitting between them.

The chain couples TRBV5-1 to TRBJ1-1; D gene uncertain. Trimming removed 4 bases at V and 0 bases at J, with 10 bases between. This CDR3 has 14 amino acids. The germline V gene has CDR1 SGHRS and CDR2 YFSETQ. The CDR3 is CASSPYTMNTEAFF. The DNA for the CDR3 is TGCGCCAGCAGCCCCTACACAATGAACACTGAAGCTTTCTTT.

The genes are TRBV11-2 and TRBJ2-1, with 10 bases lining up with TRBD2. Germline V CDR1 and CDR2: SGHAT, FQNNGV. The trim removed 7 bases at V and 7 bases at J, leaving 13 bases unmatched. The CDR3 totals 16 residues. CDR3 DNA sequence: TGTGCCAGCACCCGAGGGCGTCTAGCGGGAGAAAATGAGCAGTTCTTC. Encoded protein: CASTRGRLAGENEQFF.

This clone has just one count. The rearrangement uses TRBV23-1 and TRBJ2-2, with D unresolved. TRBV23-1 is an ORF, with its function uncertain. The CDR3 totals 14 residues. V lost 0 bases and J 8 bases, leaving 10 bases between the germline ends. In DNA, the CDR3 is TGCGCCAGCAGTCAATCGGGTTCGAGGGGGGAGCTGTTTTTT. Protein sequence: CASSQSGSRGELFF.

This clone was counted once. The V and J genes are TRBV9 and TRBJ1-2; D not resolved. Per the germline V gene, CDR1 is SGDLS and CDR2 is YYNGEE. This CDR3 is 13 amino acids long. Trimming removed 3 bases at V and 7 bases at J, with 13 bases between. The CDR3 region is CASSDPGYLGYTF. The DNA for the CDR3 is TGTGCCAGCAGCGACCCGGGTTACCTTGGCTACACCTTC.

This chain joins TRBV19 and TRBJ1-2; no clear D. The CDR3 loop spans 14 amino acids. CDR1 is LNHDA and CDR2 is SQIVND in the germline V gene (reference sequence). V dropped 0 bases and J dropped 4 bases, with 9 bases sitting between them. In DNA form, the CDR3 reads TGTGCCAGTAGTATAGATGCCGGCACCTATGGCTACACCTTC. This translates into CASSIDAGTYGYTF.

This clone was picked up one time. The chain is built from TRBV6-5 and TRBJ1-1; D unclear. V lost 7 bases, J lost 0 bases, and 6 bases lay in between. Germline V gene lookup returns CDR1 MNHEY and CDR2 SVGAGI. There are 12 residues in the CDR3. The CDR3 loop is CASIRVNTEAFF. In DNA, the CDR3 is TGTGCCAGCATCCGGGTGAACACTGAAGCTTTCTTT.

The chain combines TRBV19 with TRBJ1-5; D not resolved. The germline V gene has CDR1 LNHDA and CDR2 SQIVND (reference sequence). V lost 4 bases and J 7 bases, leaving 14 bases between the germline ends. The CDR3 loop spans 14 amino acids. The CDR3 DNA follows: TGTGCCAGTAGTAGTCGGGAGTTCCCCCAGCCCCAGCATTTT. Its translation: CASSSREFPQPQHF.

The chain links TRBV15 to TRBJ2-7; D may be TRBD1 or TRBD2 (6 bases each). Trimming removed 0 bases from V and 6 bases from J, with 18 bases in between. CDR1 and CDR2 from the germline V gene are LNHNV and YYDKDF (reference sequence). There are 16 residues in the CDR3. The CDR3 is CATSRERTGRGSEQYF. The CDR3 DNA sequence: TGTGCCACCAGCAGAGAAAGAACAGGGCGGGGTAGCGAGCAGTACTTC.

The DNA of the CDR3 is TGTGCCATCAGTGGGGGACTAGCGGGAGGAGTAGATACGCAGTATTTT. It is translated as CAISGGLAGGVDTQYF. The rearrangement links TRBV10-3 to TRBJ2-3; the match to TRBD2 covers 15 bases. After removal of 4 bases from V and 5 bases from J, the junction contained 4 bases not matched to a gene. The CDR3 spans 16 residues. Germline V gene lookup returns CDR1 ENHRY and CDR2 SYGVKD.

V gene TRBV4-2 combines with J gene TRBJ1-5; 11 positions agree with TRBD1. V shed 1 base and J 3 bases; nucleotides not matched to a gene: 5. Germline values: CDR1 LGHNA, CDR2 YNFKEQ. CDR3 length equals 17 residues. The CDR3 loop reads CASSQGEGQGVNQPQHF. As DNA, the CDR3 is TGTGCCAGCAGCCAAGGGGAGGGACAGGGGGTCAATCAGCCCCAGCATTTT.

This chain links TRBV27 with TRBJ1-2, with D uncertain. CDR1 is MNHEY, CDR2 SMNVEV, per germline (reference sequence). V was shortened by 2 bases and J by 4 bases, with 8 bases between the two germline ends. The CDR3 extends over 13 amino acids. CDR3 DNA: TGTGCCAGCAGTTTAGGGGTTCTCTATGGCTACACCTTC. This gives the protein CASSLGVLYGYTF.

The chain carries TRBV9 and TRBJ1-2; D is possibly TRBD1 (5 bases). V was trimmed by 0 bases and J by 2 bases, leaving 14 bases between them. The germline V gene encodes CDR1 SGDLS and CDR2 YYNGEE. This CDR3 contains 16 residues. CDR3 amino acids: CASSVDGGPSNYGYTF. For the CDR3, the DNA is TGTGCCAGCAGCGTAGACGGGGGACCCTCCAACTATGGCTACACCTTC.

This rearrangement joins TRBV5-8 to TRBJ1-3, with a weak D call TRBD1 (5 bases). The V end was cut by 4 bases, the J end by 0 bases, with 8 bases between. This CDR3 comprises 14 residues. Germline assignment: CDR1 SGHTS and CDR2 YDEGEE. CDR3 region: CASSQGLSGNTIYF. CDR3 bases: TGTGCCAGCAGCCAGGGACTCTCTGGAAACACCATATATTTT.

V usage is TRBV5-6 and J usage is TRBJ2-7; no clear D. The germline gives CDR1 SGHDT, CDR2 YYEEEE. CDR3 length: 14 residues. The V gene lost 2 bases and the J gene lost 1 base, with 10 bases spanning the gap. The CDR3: CASSFLGSSYEQYF. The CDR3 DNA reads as TGTGCCAGCAGCTTTCTCGGCAGTTCCTACGAGCAGTACTTC. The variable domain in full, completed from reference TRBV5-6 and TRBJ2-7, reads DAGVTQSPTHLIKTRGQQVTLRCSPKSGHDTVSWYQQALGQGPQFIFQYYEEEERQRGNFPDRFSGHQFPNYSSELNVNALLLGDSALYLCASSFLGSSYEQYFGPGTRLTVT.

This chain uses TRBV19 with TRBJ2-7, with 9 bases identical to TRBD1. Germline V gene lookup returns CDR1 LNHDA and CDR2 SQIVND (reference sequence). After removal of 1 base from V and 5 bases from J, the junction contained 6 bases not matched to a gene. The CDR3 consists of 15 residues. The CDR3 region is CASSIGTGERDEQYF. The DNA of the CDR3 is TGTGCCAGTAGTATAGGGACAGGGGAGCGCGACGAGCAGTACTTC.

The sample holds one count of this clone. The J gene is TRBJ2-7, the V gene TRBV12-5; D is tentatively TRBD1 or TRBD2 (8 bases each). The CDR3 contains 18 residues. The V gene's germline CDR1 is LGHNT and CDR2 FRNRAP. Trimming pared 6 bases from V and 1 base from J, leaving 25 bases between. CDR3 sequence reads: CASGRFLQGGLGSYEQYF. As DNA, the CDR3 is TGTGCTAGTGGCCGTTTTCTACAGGGGGGACTAGGGTCCTACGAGCAGTACTTC.

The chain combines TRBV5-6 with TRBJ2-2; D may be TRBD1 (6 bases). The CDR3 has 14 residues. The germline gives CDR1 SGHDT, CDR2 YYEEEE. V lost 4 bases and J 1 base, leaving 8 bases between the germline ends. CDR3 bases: TGTGCCAGCAGCGCGGACAGGAACACCGGGGAGCTGTTTTTT. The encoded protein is CASSADRNTGELFF. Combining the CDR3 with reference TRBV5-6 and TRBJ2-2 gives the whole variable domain DAGVTQSPTHLIKTRGQQVTLRCSPKSGHDTVSWYQQALGQGPQFIFQYYEEEERQRGNFPDRFSGHQFPNYSSELNVNALLLGDSALYLCASSADRNTGELFFGEGSRLTVL.

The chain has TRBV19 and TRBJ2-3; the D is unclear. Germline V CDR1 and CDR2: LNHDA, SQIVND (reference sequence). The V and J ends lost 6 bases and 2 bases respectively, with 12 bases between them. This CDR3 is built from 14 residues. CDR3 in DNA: TGTGCCAGTAGGTCAGGCCTTCTCACAGATACGCAGTATTTT. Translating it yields CASRSGLLTDTQYF.

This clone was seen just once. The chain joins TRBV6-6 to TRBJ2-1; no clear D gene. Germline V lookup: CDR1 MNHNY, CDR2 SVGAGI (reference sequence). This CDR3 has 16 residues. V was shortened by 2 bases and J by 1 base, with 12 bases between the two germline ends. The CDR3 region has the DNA TGTGCCAGCAGTTACCCGAAGGACCCTTCCTACAATGAGCAGTTCTTC. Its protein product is CASSYPKDPSYNEQFF.

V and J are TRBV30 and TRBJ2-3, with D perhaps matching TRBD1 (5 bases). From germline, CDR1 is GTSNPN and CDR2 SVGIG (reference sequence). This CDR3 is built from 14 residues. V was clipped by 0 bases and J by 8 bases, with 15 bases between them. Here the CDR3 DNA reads TGTGCCTGGAGTGTACAGGTTAGCACTGGTACGCAGTATTTT. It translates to CAWSVQVSTGTQYF. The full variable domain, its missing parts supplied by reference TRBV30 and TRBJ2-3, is SQTIHQWPATLVQPVGSPLSLECTVEGTSNPNLYWYRQAAGRGLQLLFYSVGIGQISSEVPQNLSASRPQDRQFILSSKKLLLSDSGFYLCAWSVQVSTGTQYFGPGTRLTVL.

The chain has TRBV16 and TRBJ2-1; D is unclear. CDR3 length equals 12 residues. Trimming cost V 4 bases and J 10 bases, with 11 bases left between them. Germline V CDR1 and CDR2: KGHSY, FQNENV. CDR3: CASSRTPREQFF. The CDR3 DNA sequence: TGTGCCAGCAGCCGAACACCCCGGGAGCAGTTCTTC.

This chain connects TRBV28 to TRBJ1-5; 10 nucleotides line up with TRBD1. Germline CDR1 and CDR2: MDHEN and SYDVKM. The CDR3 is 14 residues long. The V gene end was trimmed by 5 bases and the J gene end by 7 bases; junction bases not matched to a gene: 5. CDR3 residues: CASSKDRGHQPQHF. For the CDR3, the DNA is TGTGCCAGCAGTAAAGACAGGGGGCACCAGCCCCAGCATTTT.

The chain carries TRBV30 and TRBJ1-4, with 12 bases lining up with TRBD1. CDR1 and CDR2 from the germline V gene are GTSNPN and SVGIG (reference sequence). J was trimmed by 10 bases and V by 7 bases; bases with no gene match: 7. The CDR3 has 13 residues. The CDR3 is CASGGQGAGKLFF. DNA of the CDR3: TGTGCCTCGGGGGGACAGGGGGCAGGAAAACTGTTTTTT.

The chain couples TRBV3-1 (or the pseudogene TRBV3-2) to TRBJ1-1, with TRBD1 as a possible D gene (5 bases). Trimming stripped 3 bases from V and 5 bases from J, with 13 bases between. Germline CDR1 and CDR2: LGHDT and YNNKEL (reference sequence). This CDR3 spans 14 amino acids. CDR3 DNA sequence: TGTGCCAGCAGCCATCTGGGGACCGGGACTGAAGCTTTCTTT. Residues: CASSHLGTGTEAFF.

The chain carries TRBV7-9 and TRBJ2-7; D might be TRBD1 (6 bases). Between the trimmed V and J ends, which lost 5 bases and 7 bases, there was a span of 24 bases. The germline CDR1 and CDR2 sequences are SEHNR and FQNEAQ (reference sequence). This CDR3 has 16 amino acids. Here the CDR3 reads CASSPTTGAGPQEQYF. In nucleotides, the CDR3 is TGTGCCAGCAGCCCAACGACAGGCGCCGGCCCCCAGGAGCAGTACTTC.

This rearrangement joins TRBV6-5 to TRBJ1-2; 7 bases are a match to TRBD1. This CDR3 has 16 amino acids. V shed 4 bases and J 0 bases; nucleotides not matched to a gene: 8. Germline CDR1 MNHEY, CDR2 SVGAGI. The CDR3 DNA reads TGTGCCAGCAGTTCCCCTAGGGGACAGTCTAACTATGGCTACACCTTC. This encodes CASSSPRGQSNYGYTF.

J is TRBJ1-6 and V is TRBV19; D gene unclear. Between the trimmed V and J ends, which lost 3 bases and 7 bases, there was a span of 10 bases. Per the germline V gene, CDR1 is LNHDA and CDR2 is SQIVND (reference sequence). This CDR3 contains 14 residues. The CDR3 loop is CASSIDSENSPLHF. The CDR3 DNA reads TGTGCCAGTAGTATTGATAGTGAGAATTCACCCCTCCACTTT.

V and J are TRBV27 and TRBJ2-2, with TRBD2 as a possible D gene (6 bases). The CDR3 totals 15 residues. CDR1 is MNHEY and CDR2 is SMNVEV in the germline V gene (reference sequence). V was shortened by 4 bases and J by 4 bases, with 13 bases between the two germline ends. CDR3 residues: CASSYSGTVTGELFF. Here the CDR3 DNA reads TGTGCCAGCAGTTACTCCGGGACTGTCACCGGGGAGCTGTTTTTT.

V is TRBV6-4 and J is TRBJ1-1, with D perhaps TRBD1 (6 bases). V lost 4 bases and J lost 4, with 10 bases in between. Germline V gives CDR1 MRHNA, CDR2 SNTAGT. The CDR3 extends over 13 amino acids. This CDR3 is CASSVKGGTEAFF. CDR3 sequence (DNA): TGTGCCAGCAGTGTCAAGGGGGGCACTGAAGCTTTCTTT.

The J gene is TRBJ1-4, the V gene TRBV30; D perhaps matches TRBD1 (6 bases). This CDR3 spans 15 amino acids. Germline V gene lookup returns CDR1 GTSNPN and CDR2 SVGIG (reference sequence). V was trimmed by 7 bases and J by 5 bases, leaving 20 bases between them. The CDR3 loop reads CASRGAAGWNEKLFF. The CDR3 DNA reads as TGTGCCTCCCGGGGGGCCGCAGGTTGGAATGAAAAACTGTTTTTT. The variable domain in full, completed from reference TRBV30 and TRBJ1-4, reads SQTIHQWPATLVQPVGSPLSLECTVEGTSNPNLYWYRQAAGRGLQLLFYSVGIGQISSEVPQNLSASRPQDRQFILSSKKLLLSDSGFYLCASRGAAGWNEKLFFGSGTQLSVL.